This T cell receptor (beta chain) was captured in a study of CD8+CD57+ T cells in acquired aplastic anemia (dated by TCRdb to the late 2010s). About the study as a whole: A mean of around 3.2 ug of DNA, ranging from roughly 0.19 to 27.4 ug, was extracted from sorted CD4+ and CD8+ cells. CD8+CD57+ expansion was defined as a frequency above the mean frequency observed in healthy subjects.

Genomic DNA was used as template for profiling of TCR beta VDJ combinations and CDR3 sequences. TCR repertoire sequencing was run on an Illumina HiSeq 2000. In the original analysis: Repertoire assessment relied on Simpson's diversity index, CDR3 size and DJ length profiles, and TRBV/TRBJ rearrangement plots. The most abundant DNA sequence in the deep sequencing data was defined as the immunodominant clone. CDR3 amino acid sequences were screened for sharing across subjects and compared with published repertoires and the VDJdb database. Clones were called with MiXCR by TCRdb after fastp trimmed the public reads at Q25, and only in-frame beta chains were retained. Rows with a matching CDR3 protein are joined into one entry that keeps the most common DNA and genes. Clone size and V and J calls follow TCRdb, not the original study. Recorded for this sample are roughly 220,000 distinct CDR3 sequences; roughly 60% of them occurred a single time. The ten largest make up about 60% of the sample.

Expansion of CD8+CD57+ cells had been shown by flow cytometry in the patients chosen for sequencing. Every patient had severe acquired aplastic anemia, diagnosed using the International Study of Aplastic Anemia and Agranulocytosis and Camitta criteria. No therapy had been received by the patients at the time of blood sampling. TCR repertoires of sorted CD4+ and CD8+ blood T cells from severe aplastic anemia patients and healthy subjects were deep-sequenced in the study. Patients were enrolled under clinicaltrials.gov protocols 00001620, 01623167, 00001397, 00071045, 00081523 and 00961064 in the USA. Ficoll-Paque density gradient centrifugation was used to isolate peripheral blood mononuclear cells. CD4+ and CD8+ T cells were sorted by FACS or magnetic beads before DNA extraction. The germline V gene provides CDR1 KGHDR and CDR2 SFDVKD. The CDR3 measures 12 amino acids from cysteine to phenylalanine. The retained sequence is limited to the CDR3, 36 bases, with the frame set at the first base.

Study-wide conclusions, independent of this receptor: Between patients and healthy controls, no significant difference in CD8+ Simpson's diversity was found (P=0.060). Although some 28 CD8+ CDR3 sequences were shared by patients and controls, these sequences appeared highly expressed in patients and within the immunodominant clones of patients.

This clonotype was recorded once. Its antigen remains undetermined. A junction boundary mismatches the germline segment, possibly from a read error. Sequenced sample: sorted CD4+, CD8+, or CD8+CD57+ T cells (not recorded which) from PBMCs. The chain couples TRBV24-1 to TRBJ2-3, with no confidently assigned D gene. The receptor was isolated from a human donor with aplastic anemia. Here the CDR3 is given as CATSESTETQYF. The DNA reads as follows: TGTGCCACCAGTGAGTCTACAGAGACGCAGTATTTT.